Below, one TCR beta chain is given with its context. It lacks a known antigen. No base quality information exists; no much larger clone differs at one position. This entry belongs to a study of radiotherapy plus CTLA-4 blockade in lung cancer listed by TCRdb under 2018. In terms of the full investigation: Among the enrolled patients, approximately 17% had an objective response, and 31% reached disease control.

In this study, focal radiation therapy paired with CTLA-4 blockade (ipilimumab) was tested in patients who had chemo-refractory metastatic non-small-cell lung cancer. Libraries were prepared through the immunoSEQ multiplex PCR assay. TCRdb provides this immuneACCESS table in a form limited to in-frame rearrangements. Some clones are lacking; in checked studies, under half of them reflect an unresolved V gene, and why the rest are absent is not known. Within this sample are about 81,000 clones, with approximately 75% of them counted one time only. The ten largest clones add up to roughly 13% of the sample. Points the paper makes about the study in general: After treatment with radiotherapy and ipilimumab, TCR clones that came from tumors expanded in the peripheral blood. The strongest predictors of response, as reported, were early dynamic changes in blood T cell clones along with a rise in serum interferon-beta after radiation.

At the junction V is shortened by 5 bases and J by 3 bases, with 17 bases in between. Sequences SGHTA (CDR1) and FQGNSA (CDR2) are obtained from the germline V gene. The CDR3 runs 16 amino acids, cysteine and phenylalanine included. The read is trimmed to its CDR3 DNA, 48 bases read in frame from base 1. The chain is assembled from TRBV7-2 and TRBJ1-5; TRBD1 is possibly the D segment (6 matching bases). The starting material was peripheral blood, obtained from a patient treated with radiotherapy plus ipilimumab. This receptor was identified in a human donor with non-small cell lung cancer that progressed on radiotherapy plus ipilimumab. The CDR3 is CASSARGQGSNQPQHF. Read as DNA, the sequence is TGTGCCAGCAGCGCTAGAGGCCAGGGGTCCAATCAGCCCCAGCATTTT.